The 2 T cell receptor beta chains listed next were all sequenced from one sample in a study of T cell responses to AZD1222 COVID-19 vaccine. Only in-frame clones appear in the TCRdb table, and some are missing; sequencing was by immunoSEQ multiplex PCR. The table has under 120,000 clones, roughly nine tenths seen once; the top ten hold under 3%. This specimen was peripheral blood, taken 28 days after the second AZD1222 dose. All receptors derive from an adult who received the AZD1222 COVID-19 vaccine.

V gene TRBV13 combines with J gene TRBJ1-4; D is uncertain. Trimming pared 3 bases from V and 4 bases from J, leaving 9 bases between. This CDR3 has 14 amino acids. CDR1 is PRHDT and CDR2 is FYEKMQ in the germline V gene (reference sequence). CDR3 region: CASSFPGFNEKLFF. CDR3 bases: TGTGCCAGCAGCTTTCCAGGATTTAATGAAAAACTGTTTTTT.

The chain uses TRBV27 and TRBJ1-1; D perhaps matches TRBD1 (6 bases). Deletions cut 2 bases from V and 4 bases from J, with 14 bases between. The V gene's germline CDR1 is MNHEY and CDR2 SMNVEV (reference sequence). CDR3 size: 15 residues. The CDR3 here is CASSLANTGTTEAFF. Here the CDR3 DNA reads TGTGCCAGCAGTTTAGCCAATACAGGGACCACTGAAGCTTTCTTT.